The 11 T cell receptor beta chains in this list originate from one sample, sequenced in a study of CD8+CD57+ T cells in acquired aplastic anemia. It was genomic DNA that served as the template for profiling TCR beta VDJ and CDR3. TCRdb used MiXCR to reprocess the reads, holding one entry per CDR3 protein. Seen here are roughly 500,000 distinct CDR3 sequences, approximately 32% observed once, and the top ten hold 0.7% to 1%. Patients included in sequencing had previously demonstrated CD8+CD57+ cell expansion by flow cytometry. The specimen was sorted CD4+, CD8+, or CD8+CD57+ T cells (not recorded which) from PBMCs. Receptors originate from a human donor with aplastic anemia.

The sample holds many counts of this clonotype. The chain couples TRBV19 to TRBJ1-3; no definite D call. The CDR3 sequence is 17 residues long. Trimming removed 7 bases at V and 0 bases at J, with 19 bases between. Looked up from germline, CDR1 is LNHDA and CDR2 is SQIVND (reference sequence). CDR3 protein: CASKGGAGSHSGNTIYF. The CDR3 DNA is TGTGCCAGTAAAGGAGGTGCAGGCAGTCACTCTGGAAACACCATATATTTT.

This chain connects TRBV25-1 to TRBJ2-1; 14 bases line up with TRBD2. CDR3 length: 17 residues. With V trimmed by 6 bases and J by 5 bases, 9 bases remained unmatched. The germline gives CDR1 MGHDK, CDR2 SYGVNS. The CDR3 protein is CASSHRGLAGVHNEQFF. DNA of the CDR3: TGTGCCAGCAGCCACCGGGGACTAGCGGGAGTACACAATGAGCAGTTCTTC.

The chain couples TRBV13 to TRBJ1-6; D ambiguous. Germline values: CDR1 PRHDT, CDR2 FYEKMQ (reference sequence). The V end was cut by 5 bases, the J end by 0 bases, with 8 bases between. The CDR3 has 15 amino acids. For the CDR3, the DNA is TGTGCCAGCAGCCAAGACGGCTCCTATAATTCACCCCTCCACTTT. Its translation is CASSQDGSYNSPLHF.

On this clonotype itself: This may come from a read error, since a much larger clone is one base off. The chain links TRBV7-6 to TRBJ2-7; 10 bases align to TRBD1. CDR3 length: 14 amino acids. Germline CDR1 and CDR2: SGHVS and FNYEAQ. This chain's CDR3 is CASSPRQGAHEQHF. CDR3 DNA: TGTGCCAGCAGCCCTAGACAGGGGGCCCACGAGCAGCACTTC.

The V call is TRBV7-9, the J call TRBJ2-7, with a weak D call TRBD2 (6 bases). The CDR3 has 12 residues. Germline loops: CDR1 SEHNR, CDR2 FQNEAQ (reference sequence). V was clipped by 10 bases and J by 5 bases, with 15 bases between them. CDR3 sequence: CATRGTPNEQYF. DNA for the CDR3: TGTGCCACCCGCGGGACCCCCAACGAGCAGTACTTC.

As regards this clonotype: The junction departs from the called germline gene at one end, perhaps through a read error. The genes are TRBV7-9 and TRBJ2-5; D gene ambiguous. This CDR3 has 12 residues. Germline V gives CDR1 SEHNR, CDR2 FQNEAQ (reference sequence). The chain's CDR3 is CASSPYQETLYF. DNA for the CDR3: TGTGCCAGCAGTCCGTACCAAGAGACCCTGTACTTC.

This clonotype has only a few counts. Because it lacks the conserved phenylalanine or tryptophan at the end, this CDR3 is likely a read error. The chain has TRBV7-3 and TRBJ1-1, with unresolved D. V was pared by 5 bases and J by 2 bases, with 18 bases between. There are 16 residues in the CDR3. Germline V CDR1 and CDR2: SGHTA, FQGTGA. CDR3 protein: CASSIGPQGRNTEAFL. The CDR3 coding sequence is TGTGCCAGCAGCATCGGGCCCCAAGGGCGAAACACTGAAGCTTTCCTT.

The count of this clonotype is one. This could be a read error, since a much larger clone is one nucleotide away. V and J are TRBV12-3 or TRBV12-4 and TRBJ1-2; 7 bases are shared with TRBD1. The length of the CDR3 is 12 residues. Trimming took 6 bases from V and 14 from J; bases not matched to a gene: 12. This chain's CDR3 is CASSPWTGCWTF. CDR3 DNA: TGTGCCAGCAGCCCCTGGACAGGATGTTGGACCTTC.

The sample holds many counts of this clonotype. For the CDR3, the DNA is TGTGCCAGCAGCTTACTAGGTCAGGGAGGTGGCTACACCTTC. This encodes CASSLLGQGGGYTF. The rearrangement links TRBV7-9 to TRBJ1-2, with a weak D call TRBD1 (5 bases). Germline V gene data show CDR1 as SEHNR and CDR2 as FQNEAQ (reference sequence). The CDR3 consists of 14 residues. V lost 2 bases and J 7 bases, leaving 14 bases between the germline ends.

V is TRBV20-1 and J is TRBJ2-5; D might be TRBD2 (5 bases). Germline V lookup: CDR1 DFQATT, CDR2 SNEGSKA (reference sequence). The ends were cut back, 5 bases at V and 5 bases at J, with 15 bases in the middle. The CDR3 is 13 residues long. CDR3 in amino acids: CSAPPRGRETQYF. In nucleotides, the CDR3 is TGCAGTGCTCCCCCCAGAGGGCGGGAGACCCAGTACTTC.

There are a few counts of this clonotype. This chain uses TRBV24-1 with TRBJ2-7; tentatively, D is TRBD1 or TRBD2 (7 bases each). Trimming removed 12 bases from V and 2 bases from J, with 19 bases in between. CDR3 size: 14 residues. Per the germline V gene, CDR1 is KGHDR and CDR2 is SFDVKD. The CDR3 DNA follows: TGTGCCTGGGCACGACAGGGAGGGACCTACGAGCAGTACTTC. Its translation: CAWARQGGTYEQYF.